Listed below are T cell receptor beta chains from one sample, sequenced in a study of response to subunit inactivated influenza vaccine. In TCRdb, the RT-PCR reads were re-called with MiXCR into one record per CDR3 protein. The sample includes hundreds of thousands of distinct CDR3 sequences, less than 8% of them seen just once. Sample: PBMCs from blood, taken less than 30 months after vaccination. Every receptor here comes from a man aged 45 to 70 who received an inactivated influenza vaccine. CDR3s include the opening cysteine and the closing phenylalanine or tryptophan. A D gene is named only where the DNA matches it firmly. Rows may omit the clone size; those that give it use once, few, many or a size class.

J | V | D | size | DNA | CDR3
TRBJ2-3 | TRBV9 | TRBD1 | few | TGTGCCAGCAGCTCCCGAGGACAGGTCCCAGATACGCAGTATTTT | CASSSRGQVPDTQYF
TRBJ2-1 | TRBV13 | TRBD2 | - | TGTGCCAGCAGCGGCCGGGGGGAAGGAGACAATGAGCAGTTCTTC | CASSGRGEGDNEQFF
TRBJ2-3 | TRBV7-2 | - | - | TGTGCCAGCAGCGCTCGGACTAGCACAGATACGCAGTATTTT | CASSARTSTDTQYF
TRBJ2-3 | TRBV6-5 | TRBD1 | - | TGTGCCAGCAGTTCCGCCCTAGGGACAGGGGGCACAGATACGCAGTATTTT | CASSSALGTGGTDTQYF
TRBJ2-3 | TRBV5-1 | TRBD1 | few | TGCGCCAGCAGCTCCGGGACAGGGGTTATCGGCACAGATACGCAGTATTTT | CASSSGTGVIGTDTQYF
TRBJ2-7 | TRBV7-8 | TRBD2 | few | TGTGCCAGCAGCCCGCAACGACTAGCGGGATCCTACGAGCAGTACTTC | CASSPQRLAGSYEQYF
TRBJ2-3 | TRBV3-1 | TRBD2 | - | TGTGCCAGCACCCGGACTAGCGGGGGTGGAGATACGCAGTATTTT | CASTRTSGGGDTQYF
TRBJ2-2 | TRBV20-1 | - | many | TGCAGTGCTAGAGATACGAGGCGAGGGGAGGCCGGGGAGCTGTTTTTT | CSARDTRRGEAGELFF
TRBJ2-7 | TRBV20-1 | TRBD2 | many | TGCAGTGCCGTGACTAGCGGGGGACGGCACGAGCAGTACTTC | CSAVTSGGRHEQYF
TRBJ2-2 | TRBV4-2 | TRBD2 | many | TGTGCCAGCAGCCAGGTGGGGGGGTTTTATGGCGGGGAGCTGTTTTTT | CASSQVGGFYGGELFF
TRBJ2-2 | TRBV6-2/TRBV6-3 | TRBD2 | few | TGTGCCAGCAGAGGACTAGCGGGGGGCCCGGACACCGGGGAGCTGTTTTTT | CASRGLAGGPDTGELFF
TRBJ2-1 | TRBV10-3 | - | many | TGTGCCATCAGTGAGTCCGAATATGAGCAGTTCTTC | CAISESEYEQFF
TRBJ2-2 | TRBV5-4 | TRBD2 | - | TGTGCCAGCAGCCCGGAGTGGACTAGCCGAAACACCGGGGAGCTGTTTTTT | CASSPEWTSRNTGELFF
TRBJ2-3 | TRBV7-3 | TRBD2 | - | TGTGCCAGCAGCAGATCCGGGACTAGCGGGAGATTAAGCACAGATACGCAGTATTTT | CASSRSGTSGRLSTDTQYF
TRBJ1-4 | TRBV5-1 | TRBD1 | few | TGCGCCAGCAGCCTGGACAGGGAGAATGAAAAACTGTTTTTT | CASSLDRENEKLFF
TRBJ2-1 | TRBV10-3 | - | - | TGTGCCATCAGTGAGGTGGGGTTCTACAATGAGCAGTTCTTC | CAISEVGFYNEQFF
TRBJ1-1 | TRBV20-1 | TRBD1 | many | TGCAGTGCTCTAATTACAGGGGACACTGAAGCTTTCTTT | CSALITGDTEAFF
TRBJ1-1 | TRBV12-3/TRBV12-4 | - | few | TGTGCCAGCAGTTTAGCGCTGCAGGGGAACACTGAAGCTTTCTTT | CASSLALQGNTEAFF
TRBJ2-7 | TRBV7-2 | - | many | TGTGCCAGCAGCTTGGCCAACGAGCAGTACTTC | CASSLANEQYF
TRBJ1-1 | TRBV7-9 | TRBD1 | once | TGTGCCAGCTTCGGACAGGGGGTGAACACTGAAGCTTTCTTT | CASFGQGVNTEAFF
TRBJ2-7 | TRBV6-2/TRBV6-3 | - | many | TGTGCCAGCAGTTACCGGGCAGAATACGAGCAGTACTTC | CASSYRAEYEQYF
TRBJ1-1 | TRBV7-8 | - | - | TGTGCCAGCAGCTTAGTGGTGTCAGGGACCATGAACACTGAAGCTTTCTTT | CASSLVVSGTMNTEAFF
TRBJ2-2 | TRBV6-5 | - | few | TGTGCCAGCAGTTCCTCGGGGGGGGAGCTGTTTTTT | CASSSSGGELFF
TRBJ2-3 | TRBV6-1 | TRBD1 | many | TGTGCCAGCCTTAGGACAGGGGGAAGCACAGATACGCAGTATTTT | CASLRTGGSTDTQYF
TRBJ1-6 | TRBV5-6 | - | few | TGTGCCAGCAGCTTGGGGACCGCCATTACCCTCCACTTT | CASSLGTAITLHF
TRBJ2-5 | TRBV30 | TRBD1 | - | TGTGCCTGGACCGGGACAGAACAAGAGACCCAGTACTTC | CAWTGTEQETQYF
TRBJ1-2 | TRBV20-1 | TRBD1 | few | TGCAGTGCTAGAGAAAAGGGACAGGCCTATGGCTACACCTTC | CSAREKGQAYGYTF
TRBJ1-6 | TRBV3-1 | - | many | TGTGCCAGCACCCACGGACCACCTAATTCACCCCTCCACTTT | CASTHGPPNSPLHF
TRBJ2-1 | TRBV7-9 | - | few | TGTGCCAGCAGCTTAGCAGTCTTGGCGGGTCTCATTAATGAGCAGTTCTTC | CASSLAVLAGLINEQFF
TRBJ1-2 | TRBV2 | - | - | TGTGCCAGCAGGGAGACAGTTGACTATGGCTACACCTTC | CASRETVDYGYTF
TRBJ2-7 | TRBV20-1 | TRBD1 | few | TGCAGTGCAATTAGACAGGGTGCCTACGAGCAGTACTTC | CSAIRQGAYEQYF
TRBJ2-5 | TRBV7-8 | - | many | TGTGCCAGCCGACTTAGCTCACAAGAGACCCAGTACTTC | CASRLSSQETQYF
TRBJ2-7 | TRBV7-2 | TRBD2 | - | TGTGCCAGCAGCTTATCCACGGGCGGGGGCGAGCAGTACTTC | CASSLSTGGGEQYF
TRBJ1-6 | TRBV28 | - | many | TGTGCCACCGGTCGCGCGCGGGGTTTGTTAATTGGAGGTTCACCCCTCCACTTT | CATGRARGLLIGGSPLHF
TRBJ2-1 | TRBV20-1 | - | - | TGCAGTGCTAGAGGCTGGGGGACGAGCTCCTACAATGAGCAGTTCTTC | CSARGWGTSSYNEQFF
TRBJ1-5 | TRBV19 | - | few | TGTGCCAGTGCCGACAGGCCCAATAGCAATCAGCCCCAGCATTTT | CASADRPNSNQPQHF
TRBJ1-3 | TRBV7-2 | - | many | TGTGCCAGCAGTCACCCCCCCGGGCTAGGAAACACCATATATTTT | CASSHPPGLGNTIYF
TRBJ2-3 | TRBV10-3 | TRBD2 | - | TGTGCCATCAATCGAGAGGCTAGCGGAAGCACAGATACGCAGTATTTT | CAINREASGSTDTQYF
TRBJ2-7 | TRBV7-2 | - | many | TGTGCCAGCAGCACTGGGGTCGCCTACGAGCAGTACTTC | CASSTGVAYEQYF
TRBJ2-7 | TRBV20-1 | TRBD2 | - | TGCAGTGCGCCGGGACTAGGCAGCGAGCAGTACTTC | CSAPGLGSEQYF
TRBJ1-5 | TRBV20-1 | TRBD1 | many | TGCAGTGCTCGTACAGGGGGGGACGAATCGCCCCAGCATTTT | CSARTGGDESPQHF
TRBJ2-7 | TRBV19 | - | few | TGTGCCAGTAGTACCACCTACTCCTACGAGCAGTACTTC | CASSTTYSYEQYF
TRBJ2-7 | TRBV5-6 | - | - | TGTGCCAGCAGCCCCCGGGTCCTCTACGAGCAGTACTTC | CASSPRVLYEQYF